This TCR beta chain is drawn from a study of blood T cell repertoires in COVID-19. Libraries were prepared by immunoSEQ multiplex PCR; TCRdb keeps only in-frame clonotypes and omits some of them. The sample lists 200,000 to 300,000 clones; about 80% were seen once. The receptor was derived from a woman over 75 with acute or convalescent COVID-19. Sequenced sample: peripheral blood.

The CDR3 bases are TGTGCCAGCTCTGAGACTAGCGGGAGAGGAGAGACCCAGTACTTC. As protein: CASSETSGRGETQYF. J is TRBJ2-5 and V is TRBV18; 12 nucleotides agree with TRBD2. The trim removed 6 bases at V and 4 bases at J, leaving 6 bases unmatched. From germline, CDR1 is KGHSH and CDR2 LQKENI. The CDR3 is 15 amino acids.